This is a list of T cell receptor beta chains from one sample in a study of beta chain features in type 1 diabetes. The protocol was immunoSEQ multiplex PCR, while the TCRdb copy is restricted to in-frame clones and leaves out a portion. The sample lists roughly 350,000 clones; over 8.5% were seen once. The source material was central memory CD4+ T cells from blood. The receptors originated from a man aged 25-45 years with type 1 diabetes. The CDR3 runs from the conserved cysteine through the conserved F or W. The D gene is left open where the match is weak. Expanded clones get a size class; other rows say once, few or many, or leave the size out.

J: TRBJ1-3; V: TRBV28; size: few; length: 14; D: -; CDR3: CASSLGGGGNTIYF; DNA: TGTGCCAGCAGTTTAGGAGGGGGAGGAAACACCATATATTTT
J: TRBJ1-1; V: TRBV5-1; size: -; length: 13; D: -; CDR3: CASTKGGTTEAFF; DNA: TGCGCCAGCACCAAGGGGGGTACAACTGAAGCTTTCTTT
J: TRBJ1-5; V: TRBV6-1; size: few; length: 14; D: -; CDR3: CASRSTLGNQPQHF; DNA: TGTGCCAGCAGGTCGACTCTGGGCAATCAGCCCCAGCATTTT
J: TRBJ2-2; V: TRBV2; size: few; length: 11; D: -; CDR3: CASLNTGELFF; DNA: TGTGCCAGTCTGAACACCGGGGAGCTGTTTTTT
J: TRBJ2-2; V: TRBV11-1; size: many; length: 18; D: -; CDR3: CASSYSSWGRSNTGELFF; DNA: TGTGCCAGCAGCTACTCCTCTTGGGGGAGGTCGAACACCGGGGAGCTGTTTTTT
J: TRBJ2-6; V: TRBV11-2; size: few; length: 15; D: -; CDR3: CASSPQPSGANVLTF; DNA: TGTGCCAGCAGCCCTCAACCCTCTGGGGCCAACGTCCTGACTTTC
J: TRBJ1-1; V: TRBV18; size: few; length: 19; D: -; CDR3: CASSPNTLLRGAGNTEAFF; DNA: TGTGCCAGCTCACCGAACACACTCCTAAGAGGGGCAGGGAACACTGAAGCTTTCTTT
J: TRBJ2-2; V: TRBV7-2; size: -; length: 15; D: TRBD2; CDR3: CASSISGSGTGELFF; DNA: TGTGCCAGCAGCATTAGCGGGAGTGGTACCGGGGAGCTGTTTTTT
J: TRBJ1-1; V: TRBV6-6; size: -; length: 16; D: TRBD1; CDR3: CASRQGQGDGATEAFF; DNA: TGTGCCAGCAGGCAGGGACAGGGAGACGGAGCCACTGAAGCTTTCTTT
J: TRBJ1-5; V: TRBV25-1; size: -; length: 15; D: TRBD1; CDR3: CASSATGGRNQPQHF; DNA: TGTGCCAGCAGTGCGACAGGGGGCAGGAATCAGCCCCAGCATTTT
J: TRBJ1-2; V: TRBV28; size: few; length: 14; D: TRBD1; CDR3: CASSGTGGGYGYTF; DNA: TGTGCCAGCAGCGGGACAGGGGGCGGCTATGGCTACACCTTC
J: TRBJ1-2; V: TRBV28; size: -; length: 14; D: -; CDR3: CASSFQDGYYGYTF; DNA: TGTGCCAGCAGTTTCCAGGACGGCTACTATGGCTACACCTTC
J: TRBJ1-4; V: TRBV5-6; size: few; length: 17; D: -; CDR3: CASSLGQGVGTHEKLFF; DNA: TGTGCCAGCAGCTTGGGGCAGGGAGTGGGGACCCATGAAAAACTGTTTTTT
J: TRBJ2-7; V: TRBV11-1; size: few; length: 14; D: -; CDR3: CASSSAGFSYEQYF; DNA: TGTGCCAGCAGCTCCGCGGGGTTCTCCTACGAGCAGTACTTC
J: TRBJ1-5; V: TRBV9; size: -; length: 14; D: -; CDR3: CASSVAGGNQPQHF; DNA: TGTGCCAGCAGCGTAGCCGGGGGCAATCAGCCCCAGCATTTT
J: TRBJ1-2; V: TRBV7-9; size: few; length: 13; D: -; CDR3: CASSLSQVGGYTF; DNA: TGTGCCAGCAGCTTAAGTCAAGTGGGGGGCTACACCTTC
J: TRBJ1-1; V: TRBV5-1; size: -; length: 13; D: -; CDR3: CASRREQNTEAFF; DNA: TGCGCGTCCCGGCGGGAACAGAACACTGAAGCTTTCTTT
J: TRBJ2-2; V: TRBV27; size: -; length: 14; D: -; CDR3: CASSLNRHTGELFF; DNA: TGTGCCAGCAGTTTAAACCGACACACCGGGGAGCTGTTTTTT
J: TRBJ2-7; V: TRBV6-5; size: -; length: 13; D: -; CDR3: CASSLGVSYEQYF; DNA: TGTGCCAGCAGTCTCGGGGTCAGCTACGAGCAGTACTTC
J: TRBJ1-5; V: TRBV4-3; size: few; length: 17; D: -; CDR3: CASSQDWLGGGNQPQHF; DNA: TGCGCCAGCAGCCAAGATTGGTTGGGCGGTGGCAATCAGCCCCAGCATTTT
J: TRBJ2-2; V: TRBV27; size: -; length: 13; D: -; CDR3: CATSNQGRGELFF; DNA: TGTGCCACCTCTAATCAGGGCCGGGGGGAGCTGTTTTTT
J: TRBJ1-5; V: TRBV6-5; size: -; length: 13; D: -; CDR3: CASSGSWSQPQHF; DNA: TGTGCCAGCAGCGGAAGTTGGAGTCAGCCCCAGCATTTT
J: TRBJ2-4; V: TRBV7-9; size: many; length: 15; D: -; CDR3: CASSSAGGRLGIQYF; DNA: TGTGCCAGCAGCTCCGCCGGAGGGAGGCTAGGCATTCAGTACTTC
J: TRBJ2-7; V: TRBV29-1; size: few; length: 15; D: TRBD2; CDR3: CSVRWTSGSTYEQYF; DNA: TGCAGCGTTAGGTGGACTAGCGGTTCCACCTACGAGCAGTACTTC
J: TRBJ2-3; V: TRBV15; size: -; length: 13; D: -; CDR3: CATSRDLADTQYF; DNA: TGTGCCACCAGCAGAGATCTCGCAGATACGCAGTATTTT
J: TRBJ2-1; V: TRBV6-1; size: few; length: 12; D: TRBD2; CDR3: CAIKLAGNEQFF; DNA: TGTGCCATCAAACTAGCGGGAAATGAGCAGTTCTTC
J: TRBJ2-1; V: TRBV9; size: -; length: 16; D: TRBD2; CDR3: CASSVASSGGYNEQFF; DNA: TGTGCCAGCAGCGTAGCTTCTAGCGGGGGTTACAATGAGCAGTTCTTC
J: TRBJ2-7; V: TRBV23-1; size: many; length: 14; D: TRBD2; CDR3: CASSPCGRIYEQYF; DNA: TGCGCCAGCAGTCCCTGCGGGAGGATCTATGAGCAGTACTTC
J: TRBJ1-3; V: TRBV18; size: few; length: 18; D: -; CDR3: CASSPIWQVEGSGNTIYF; DNA: TGTGCCAGCTCACCAATTTGGCAGGTCGAAGGCTCTGGAAACACCATATATTTT
J: TRBJ1-5; V: TRBV28; size: few; length: 14; D: -; CDR3: CASSSFQGLQPQHF; DNA: TGTGCCAGCAGTTCTTTCCAGGGGTTGCAGCCCCAGCATTTT
J: TRBJ1-5; V: TRBV7-3; size: -; length: 14; D: TRBD1; CDR3: CASSLGDRNQPQHF; DNA: TGTGCCAGCAGCTTAGGGGACAGGAATCAGCCCCAGCATTTT
J: TRBJ1-4; V: TRBV5-6; size: -; length: 15; D: -; CDR3: CASSFRGINNEKLFF; DNA: TGTGCCAGCAGCTTTCGGGGTATCAATAATGAAAAACTGTTTTTT
J: TRBJ2-5; V: TRBV7-3; size: many; length: 13; D: -; CDR3: CASRREYQETQYF; DNA: TGTGCCAGCAGGCGGGAATACCAAGAGACCCAGTACTTC
J: TRBJ2-7; V: TRBV11-2; size: -; length: 13; D: -; CDR3: CASSSTGSYEQYF; DNA: TGTGCCAGCAGCTCGACAGGCTCCTACGAGCAGTACTTC
J: TRBJ2-1; V: TRBV4-2; size: few; length: 13; D: -; CDR3: CASSLGIYNEQFF; DNA: TGTGCCAGCAGCCTAGGGATCTACAATGAGCAGTTCTTC
J: TRBJ2-6; V: TRBV6-5; size: -; length: 15; D: -; CDR3: CASKLQGPGANVLTF; DNA: TGTGCCAGCAAGCTACAGGGTCCAGGGGCCAACGTCCTGACTTTC
J: TRBJ2-1; V: TRBV7-3; size: -; length: 11; D: -; CDR3: CASRLENEQFF; DNA: TGTGCCAGCAGACTAGAGAATGAGCAGTTCTTC
J: TRBJ2-3; V: TRBV7-2; size: few; length: 13; D: -; CDR3: CASSWDWTDTQYF; DNA: TGTGCCAGCAGCTGGGACTGGACAGATACGCAGTATTTT
J: TRBJ1-1; V: TRBV4-1; size: few; length: 15; D: TRBD1; CDR3: CASSQILGTGGEAFF; DNA: TGCGCCAGCAGCCAAATTTTGGGGACAGGCGGCGAAGCTTTCTTT
J: TRBJ1-4; V: TRBV11-2; size: -; length: 14; D: -; CDR3: CASSLASRSEKLFF; DNA: TGTGCCAGCAGCTTAGCATCAAGGAGTGAAAAACTGTTTTTT
J: TRBJ2-7; V: TRBV6-5; size: -; length: 15; D: TRBD1; CDR3: CASSYQGAPFYEQYF; DNA: TGTGCCAGCAGTTACCAGGGGGCCCCTTTCTACGAGCAGTACTTC
J: TRBJ1-1; V: TRBV4-3; size: -; length: 16; D: -; CDR3: CASSQAAGRRGTEAFF; DNA: TGCGCCAGCAGCCAAGCGGCGGGACGGAGAGGGACTGAAGCTTTCTTT
J: TRBJ2-1; V: TRBV6-4; size: many; length: 14; D: TRBD1; CDR3: CASSVETGENEQFF; DNA: TGTGCCAGCAGTGTGGAGACAGGGGAAAATGAGCAGTTCTTC
J: TRBJ2-4; V: TRBV7-2; size: few; length: 14; D: -; CDR3: CASSSLVAKNIQYF; DNA: TGTGCCAGCAGCTCTCTGGTAGCCAAAAACATTCAGTACTTC
J: TRBJ2-4; V: TRBV6-5; size: -; length: 14; D: TRBD2; CDR3: CASTGTRPKNIQYF; DNA: TGTGCCAGCACGGGGACTAGGCCCAAAAACATTCAGTACTTC
J: TRBJ2-2; V: TRBV5-1; size: few; length: 13; D: -; CDR3: CASRIQDTGELFF; DNA: TGCGCCAGCAGGATACAGGACACCGGGGAGCTGTTTTTT
J: TRBJ2-6; V: TRBV27; size: many; length: 17; D: TRBD1; CDR3: CASSSLGQGAGANVLTF; DNA: TGTGCCAGCAGTTCACTCGGACAGGGGGCTGGGGCCAACGTCCTGACTTTC
J: TRBJ1-4; V: TRBV7-9; size: once; length: 16; D: -; CDR3: CASSRRRVETNEKLFF; DNA: TGTGCCAGCAGCCGACGACGGGTCGAGACTAATGAAAAACTGTTTTTT
J: TRBJ2-7; V: TRBV27; size: -; length: 14; D: -; CDR3: CASSSIRESYEQYF; DNA: TGTGCCAGCAGTTCCATCCGGGAGTCCTACGAGCAGTACTTC
J: TRBJ2-7; V: TRBV28; size: many; length: 14; D: TRBD1; CDR3: CASRRTGSGYEQYF; DNA: TGTGCCAGCAGGCGGACAGGGTCGGGCTACGAGCAGTACTTC
J: TRBJ2-7; V: TRBV7-8; size: -; length: 18; D: TRBD2; CDR3: CASSPGTSGRRVGYEQYF; DNA: TGTGCCAGCAGCCCTGGGACTAGCGGGAGGAGAGTGGGTTACGAGCAGTACTTC
J: TRBJ2-7; V: TRBV5-4; size: -; length: 14; D: TRBD2; CDR3: CASSLASGSYEQYF; DNA: TGTGCCAGCAGCTTGGCTAGCGGCTCCTACGAGCAGTACTTC
J: TRBJ2-1; V: TRBV11-2; size: few; length: 16; D: TRBD1; CDR3: CASTTERDRAYNEQFF; DNA: TGTGCCAGCACCACGGAACGGGACAGGGCCTACAATGAGCAGTTCTTC
J: TRBJ2-3; V: TRBV7-8; size: -; length: 12; D: -; CDR3: CASSPSEGTQYF; DNA: TGTGCCAGCAGCCCAAGCGAGGGGACGCAGTATTTT
J: TRBJ2-1; V: TRBV10-3; size: few; length: 13; D: TRBD2; CDR3: CAIKAGGPDEQFF; DNA: TGTGCCATCAAAGCGGGAGGGCCGGATGAGCAGTTCTTC
J: TRBJ2-3; V: TRBV4-3; size: few; length: 16; D: -; CDR3: CASSQGRGFGADTQYF; DNA: TGCGCCAGCAGCCAAGGAAGGGGGTTCGGAGCAGATACGCAGTATTTT
J: TRBJ2-3; V: TRBV5-1; size: few; length: 14; D: -; CDR3: CASSPRTATDTQYF; DNA: TGCGCCAGCAGCCCACGGACAGCCACAGATACGCAGTATTTT
J: TRBJ1-4; V: TRBV7-2; size: -; length: 14; D: TRBD1; CDR3: CASRRTGPNEKLFF; DNA: TGTGCCAGCAGACGGACAGGTCCTAATGAAAAACTGTTTTTT
J: TRBJ2-2; V: TRBV7-2; size: -; length: 15; D: -; CDR3: CASSPGEGDTGELFF; DNA: TGTGCCAGCAGTCCAGGGGAGGGGGACACCGGGGAGCTGTTTTTT